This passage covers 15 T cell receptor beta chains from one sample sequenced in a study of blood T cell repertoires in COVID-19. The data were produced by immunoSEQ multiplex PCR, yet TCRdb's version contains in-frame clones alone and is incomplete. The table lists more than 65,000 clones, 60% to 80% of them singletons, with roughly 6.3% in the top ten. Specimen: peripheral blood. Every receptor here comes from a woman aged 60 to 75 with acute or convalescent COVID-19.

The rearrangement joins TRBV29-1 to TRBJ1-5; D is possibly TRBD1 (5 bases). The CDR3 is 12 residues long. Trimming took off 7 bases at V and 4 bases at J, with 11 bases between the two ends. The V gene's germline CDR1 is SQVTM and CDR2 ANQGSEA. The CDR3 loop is CSAGLANQPQHF. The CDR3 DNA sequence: TGCAGCGCGGGGCTGGCAAATCAGCCCCAGCATTTT.

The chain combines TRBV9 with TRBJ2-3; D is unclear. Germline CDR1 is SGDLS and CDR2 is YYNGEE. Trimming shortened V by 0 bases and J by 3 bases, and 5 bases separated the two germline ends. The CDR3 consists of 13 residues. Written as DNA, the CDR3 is TGTGCCAGCAGCGTAGCGACTACAGATACGCAGTATTTT. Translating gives CASSVATTDTQYF.

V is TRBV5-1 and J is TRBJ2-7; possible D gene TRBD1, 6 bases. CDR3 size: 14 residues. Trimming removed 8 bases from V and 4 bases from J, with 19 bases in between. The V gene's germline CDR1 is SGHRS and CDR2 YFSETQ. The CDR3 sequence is CASLRIPGDYEQYF. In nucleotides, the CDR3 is TGCGCCAGTTTACGGATCCCAGGGGATTACGAGCAGTACTTC.

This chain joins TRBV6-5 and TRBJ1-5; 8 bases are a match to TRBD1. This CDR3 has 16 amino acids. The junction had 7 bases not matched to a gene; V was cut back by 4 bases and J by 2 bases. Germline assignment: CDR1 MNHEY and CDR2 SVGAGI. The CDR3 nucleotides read TGTGCCAGCAGTTCCAATGGACAGGGAGGCAATCAGCCCCAGCATTTT. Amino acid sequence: CASSSNGQGGNQPQHF.

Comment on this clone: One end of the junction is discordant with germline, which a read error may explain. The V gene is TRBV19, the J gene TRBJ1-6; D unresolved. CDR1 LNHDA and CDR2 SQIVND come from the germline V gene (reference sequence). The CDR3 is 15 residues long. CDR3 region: CASTIGSSYNSPLHF. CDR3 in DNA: TGTGCCAGTACTATAGGGAGCTCCTATAATTCACCCCTCCACTTT.

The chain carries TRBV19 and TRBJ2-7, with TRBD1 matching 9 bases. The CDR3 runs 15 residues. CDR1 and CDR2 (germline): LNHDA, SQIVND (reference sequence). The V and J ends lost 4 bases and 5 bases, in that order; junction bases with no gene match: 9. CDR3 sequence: CASSTSQGAKNEQYF. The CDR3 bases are TGTGCCAGTAGTACCTCACAGGGGGCGAAGAACGAGCAGTACTTC.

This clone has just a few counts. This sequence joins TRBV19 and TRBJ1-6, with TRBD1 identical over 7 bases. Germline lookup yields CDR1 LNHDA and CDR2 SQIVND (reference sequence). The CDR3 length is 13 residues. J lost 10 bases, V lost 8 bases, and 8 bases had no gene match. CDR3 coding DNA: TGTGCCAGTCAGAGACAGGGTGAATCACCCCTCCACTTT. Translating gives CASQRQGESPLHF.

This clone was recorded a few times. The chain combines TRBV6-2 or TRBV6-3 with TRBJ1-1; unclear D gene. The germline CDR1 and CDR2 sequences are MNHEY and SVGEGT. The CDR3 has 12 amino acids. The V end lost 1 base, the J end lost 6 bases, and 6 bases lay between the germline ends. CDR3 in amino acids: CASSYWGAEAFF. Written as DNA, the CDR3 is TGTGCCAGCAGTTACTGGGGAGCTGAAGCTTTCTTT.

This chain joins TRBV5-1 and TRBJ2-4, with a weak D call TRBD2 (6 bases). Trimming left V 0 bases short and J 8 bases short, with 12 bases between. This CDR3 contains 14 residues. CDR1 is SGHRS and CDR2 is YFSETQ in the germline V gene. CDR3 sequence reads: CASSLVPGVDIQYF. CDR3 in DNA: TGCGCCAGCAGCTTGGTTCCGGGGGTGGACATTCAGTACTTC.

As DNA, the CDR3 is TGTGCCAGCAGGTCCCTCCAGCGGGGGAACACAGATACGCAGTATTTT. Its protein is CASRSLQRGNTDTQYF. The chain employs TRBV3-1 (or the pseudogene TRBV3-2) and TRBJ2-3, with TRBD2 matching 8 bases. This CDR3 spans 16 amino acids. J gave up 2 bases and V 6 bases, and 10 bases lay outside the gene matches. Germline V gene data show CDR1 as LGHDT and CDR2 as YNNKEL (reference sequence).

CDR3: CASTSDRVHGEQYF. The DNA for the CDR3 is TGTGCCAGCACTTCGGACAGGGTACATGGCGAGCAGTACTTC. The rearrangement links TRBV6-6 to TRBJ2-7; 8 nucleotides agree with TRBD1. Trimming took 7 bases from V and 6 from J; bases not matched to a gene: 11. The V gene's germline CDR1 is MNHNY and CDR2 SVGAGI (reference sequence). This CDR3 region has 14 residues.

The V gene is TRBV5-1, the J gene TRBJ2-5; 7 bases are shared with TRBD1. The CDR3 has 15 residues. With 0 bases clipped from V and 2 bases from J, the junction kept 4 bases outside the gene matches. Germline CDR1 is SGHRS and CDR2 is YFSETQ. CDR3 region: CASSLGTGLQETQYF. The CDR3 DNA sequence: TGCGCCAGCAGCTTGGGGACAGGTTTGCAAGAGACCCAGTACTTC.

The CDR3 spells CASSPLYTFGELFF. Written as DNA, the CDR3 is TGTGCCAGCTCACCACTGTACACATTCGGGGAGCTGTTTTTT. J is TRBJ2-2 and V is TRBV18; D gene unclear. This CDR3 is built from 14 residues. Trimming removed 1 base at V and 7 bases at J, with 10 bases between. Per the germline V gene, CDR1 is KGHSH and CDR2 is LQKENI.

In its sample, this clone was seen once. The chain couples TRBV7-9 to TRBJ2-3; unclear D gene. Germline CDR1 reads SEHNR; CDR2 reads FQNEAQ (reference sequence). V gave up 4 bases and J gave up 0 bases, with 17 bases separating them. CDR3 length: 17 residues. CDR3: CASSSSKPTSSTDTQYF. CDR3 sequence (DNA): TGTGCCAGCAGCTCCTCCAAGCCTACTTCAAGCACAGATACGCAGTATTTT.

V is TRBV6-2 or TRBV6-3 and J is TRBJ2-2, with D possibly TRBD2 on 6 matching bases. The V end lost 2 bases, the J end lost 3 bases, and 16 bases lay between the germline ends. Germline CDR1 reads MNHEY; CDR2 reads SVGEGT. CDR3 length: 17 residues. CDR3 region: CASSYPTGTGDTGELFF. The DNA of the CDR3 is TGTGCCAGCAGTTACCCTACTGGGACTGGAGACACCGGGGAGCTGTTTTTT.